This entry lists 2 T cell receptor beta chains sequenced from one sample in a study of blood T cells in healthy people across ages. A second about 6 to 12 cycle PCR used barcoded and J-beta primers. TCRdb re-called the 5' RACE reads with MiXCR, one entry per CDR3 protein. This sample has about 670,000 distinct CDR3 sequences, with 52% found just once. The source material was blood. The receptors were sampled from a woman of 80 years or more in good health.

The chain employs TRBV20-1 and TRBJ2-1; TRBD1 matches 7 bases. Trimming took 5 bases from V and 3 from J; bases not matched to a gene: 7. The CDR3 is 14 residues long. Germline V CDR1 and CDR2: DFQATT, SNEGSKA (reference sequence). The CDR3 DNA reads as TGCAGTGCTTGGGGACAGATCTTCTACAATGAGCAGTTCTTC. Amino acids: CSAWGQIFYNEQFF.

This clonotype came up a few times. The chain combines TRBV20-1 with TRBJ1-5; D is unclear. V was clipped by 6 bases and J by 7 bases, with 7 bases between them. Germline loops: CDR1 DFQATT, CDR2 SNEGSKA (reference sequence). The CDR3 spans 10 residues. In nucleotides, the CDR3 is TGCAGTGCAAACGGCCAGCCCCAGCATTTT. It yields the protein CSANGQPQHF.